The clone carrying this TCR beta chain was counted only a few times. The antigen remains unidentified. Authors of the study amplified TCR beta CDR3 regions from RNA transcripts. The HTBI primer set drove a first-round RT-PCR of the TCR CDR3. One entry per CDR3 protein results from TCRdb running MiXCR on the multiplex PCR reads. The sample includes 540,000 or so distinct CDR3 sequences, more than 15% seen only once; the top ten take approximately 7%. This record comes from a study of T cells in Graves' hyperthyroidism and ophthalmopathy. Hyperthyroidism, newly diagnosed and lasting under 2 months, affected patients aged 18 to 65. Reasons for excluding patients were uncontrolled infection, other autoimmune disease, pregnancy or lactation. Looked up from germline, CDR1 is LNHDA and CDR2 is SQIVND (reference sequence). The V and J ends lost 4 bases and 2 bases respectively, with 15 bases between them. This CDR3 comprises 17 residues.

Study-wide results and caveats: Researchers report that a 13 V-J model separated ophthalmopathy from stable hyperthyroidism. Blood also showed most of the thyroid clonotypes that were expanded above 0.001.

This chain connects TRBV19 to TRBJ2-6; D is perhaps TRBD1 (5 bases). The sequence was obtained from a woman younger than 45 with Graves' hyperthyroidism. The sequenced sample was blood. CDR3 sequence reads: CASSTWTTKTGANVLTF. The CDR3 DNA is TGTGCCAGTAGTACTTGGACAACCAAAACTGGGGCCAACGTCCTGACTTTC.